This T cell receptor (beta chain) was retrieved from a study of T-cell memory formation after mild COVID-19. Amplification by 5'RACE using constant-segment primers produced TCR alpha and TCR beta cDNA libraries that carried sample barcodes and UMIs. TCRdb itself ran the 5' RACE reads through MiXCR, one entry per CDR3 protein. The top ten clones hold about 7.4% of a sample with about 560,000 distinct CDR3 sequences, 17% of them seen once. V shed 6 bases and J shed 5 bases, with 11 bases lying between them. Germline CDR1 and CDR2: SQVTM and ANQGSEA. There are 12 residues in the CDR3. This clonotype was seen only a few times. What it binds is unknown. Points from the study as a whole: Balance between CD4 and CD8 was seen in clones contracting day 15 to 85, and a CD4+ lean was seen in later expanders. Shrinking CD4+ clones resided mostly in CM and EM, and CD8+ ones in EMRA.

This clonotype was obtained from an adult woman who had mild COVID-19 (a few samples of this study predate the infection). Cell type and time point are not known. Specimen: PBMCs or a T cell subset sorted from them (not recorded which). The genes are TRBV29-1 and TRBJ2-1; D gene uncertain. CDR3 residues: CSVARWDNEQFF. The DNA of the CDR3 is TGCAGCGTAGCCCGGTGGGACAATGAGCAGTTCTTC.